The T cell receptor beta chain under discussion was sequenced for a study of blood T cell repertoires in COVID-19. Study context: T cells, B-cell-depleted T cells, or PBMCs provided the cDNA or gDNA that served as material.

Source study methods: By means of reference gene primer amplification, nucleated cell counts were estimated. Repertoires were generated with immunoSEQ multiplex PCR, while TCRdb's copy carries only in-frame clones and drops some. V and J calls and clone size come straight from that table; D and trimming were deduced from the DNA. The table has some 60,000 clones, about nine tenths seen once. CDR3 length: 15 amino acids. With 6 bases clipped from V and 0 bases from J, the junction kept 8 bases outside the gene matches. Germline V gene data show CDR1 as SQVTM and CDR2 as ANQGSEA. The clonotype was recovered from a human donor in a cohort sampled during active COVID-19. The chain uses TRBV29-1 and TRBJ1-2; 9 nucleotides match TRBD1. Material: peripheral blood. The CDR3 sequence: CSVPGTGNANYGYTF. The CDR3 DNA reads TGCAGCGTCCCCGGGACAGGGAACGCTAACTATGGCTACACCTTC.